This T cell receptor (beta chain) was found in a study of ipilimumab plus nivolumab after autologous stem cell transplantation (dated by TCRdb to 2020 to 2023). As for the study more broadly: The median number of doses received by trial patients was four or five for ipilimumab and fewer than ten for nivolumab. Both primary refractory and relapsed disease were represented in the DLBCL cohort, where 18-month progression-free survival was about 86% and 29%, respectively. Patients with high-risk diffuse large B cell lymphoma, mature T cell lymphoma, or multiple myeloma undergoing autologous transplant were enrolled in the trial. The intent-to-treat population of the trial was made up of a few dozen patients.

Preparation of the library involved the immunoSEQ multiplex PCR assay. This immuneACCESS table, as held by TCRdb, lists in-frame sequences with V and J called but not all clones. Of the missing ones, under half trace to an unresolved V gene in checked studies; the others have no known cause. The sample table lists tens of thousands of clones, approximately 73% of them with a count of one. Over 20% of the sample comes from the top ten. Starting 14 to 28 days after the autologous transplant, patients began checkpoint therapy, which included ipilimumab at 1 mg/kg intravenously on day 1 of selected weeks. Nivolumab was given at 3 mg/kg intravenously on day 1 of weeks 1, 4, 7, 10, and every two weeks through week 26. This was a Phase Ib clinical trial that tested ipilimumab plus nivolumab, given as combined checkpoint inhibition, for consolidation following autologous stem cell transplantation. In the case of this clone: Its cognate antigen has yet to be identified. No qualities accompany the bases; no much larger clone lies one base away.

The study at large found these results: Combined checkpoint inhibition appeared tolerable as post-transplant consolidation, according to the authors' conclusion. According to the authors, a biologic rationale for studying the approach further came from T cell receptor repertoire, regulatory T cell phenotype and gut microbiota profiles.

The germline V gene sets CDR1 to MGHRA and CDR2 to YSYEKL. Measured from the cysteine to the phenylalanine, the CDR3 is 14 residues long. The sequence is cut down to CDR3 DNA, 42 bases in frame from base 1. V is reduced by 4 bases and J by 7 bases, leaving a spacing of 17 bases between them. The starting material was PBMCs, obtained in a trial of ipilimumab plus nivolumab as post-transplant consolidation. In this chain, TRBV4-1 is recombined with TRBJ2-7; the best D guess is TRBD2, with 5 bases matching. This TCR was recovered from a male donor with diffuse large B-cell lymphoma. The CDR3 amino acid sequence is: CASSRLGSFREQYF. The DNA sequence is TGCGCCAGCAGCCGATTAGGGAGCTTTCGAGAGCAGTACTTC.